A single sample is the source of the 24 T cell receptor beta chains below, sequenced in a study of CD8 T cells in ankylosing spondylitis. TCRdb re-called the 5' RACE reads with MiXCR, one entry per CDR3 protein. In the table there are 200,000 or so distinct CDR3 sequences, approximately 24% of which are singletons. Specimen: blood, either unsorted or a sorted T cell fraction (not recorded which). The receptor source for this set is a male donor with ankylosing spondylitis or in good health (not recorded which).

The V and J genes are TRBV5-1 and TRBJ2-6; 7 positions match TRBD2. The CDR3 is 16 amino acids. Losses at the gene ends were 4 bases for V and 2 bases for J; bases not matched to a gene: 6. Germline CDR1 is SGHRS and CDR2 is YFSETQ. The CDR3 DNA reads TGCGCCAGCAGCACGACGGGGGGTGCTGGGGCCAACGTCCTGACTTTC. Protein sequence: CASSTTGGAGANVLTF.

This rearrangement joins TRBV5-4 to TRBJ2-3; TRBD2 agrees at 9 bases. V shed 1 base and J 2 bases; nucleotides not matched to a gene: 2. Germline V gives CDR1 SGHNT, CDR2 YYREEE (reference sequence). The CDR3 runs to 15 residues. The CDR3 loop reads CASSLLAGITDTQYF. CDR3 nucleotides: TGTGCCAGCAGCTTGCTAGCGGGGATCACAGATACGCAGTATTTT.

This clonotype was detected many times. The rearrangement uses TRBV10-3 and TRBJ2-7; D is uncertain. The CDR3 runs to 14 residues. Germline-derived CDR1 and CDR2 are ENHRY and SYGVKD. The V and J ends lost 4 bases and 2 bases respectively, with 12 bases between them. Here the CDR3 reads CAISVDTLTYEQYF. The CDR3 DNA is TGTGCCATCAGTGTCGATACGCTGACCTACGAGCAGTACTTC.

This clonotype appeared many times. This chain connects TRBV29-1 to TRBJ2-3; D is unclear. Trimming pared 3 bases from V and 3 bases from J, leaving 10 bases between. Germline values: CDR1 SQVTM, CDR2 ANQGSEA. This CDR3 spans 13 amino acids. As DNA, the CDR3 is TGCAGCGTTGACTCATACGGTACAGATACGCAGTATTTT. It encodes CSVDSYGTDTQYF.

This clonotype was counted at least ten times. The chain is built from TRBV6-5 and TRBJ2-3, with D unresolved. Trimming took 7 bases from V and 4 from J, leaving 6 bases between them. CDR1 and CDR2 (germline): MNHEY, SVGAGI. The CDR3 consists of 11 residues. CDR3 sequence: CASKRSDTQYF. Written as DNA, the CDR3 is TGTGCCAGCAAACGGTCAGATACGCAGTATTTT.

There are a few counts of this clonotype. The V gene is TRBV29-1, the J gene TRBJ2-1; no clear D gene. In germline, CDR1 is SQVTM, CDR2 ANQGSEA. The germline V and J ends were trimmed by 4 bases and 3 bases, with 10 bases remaining between them. The CDR3 loop spans 13 amino acids. The CDR3 loop reads CSVVVSLYNEQFF. CDR3 nucleotides: TGCAGCGTTGTAGTTAGTCTCTACAATGAGCAGTTCTTC.

This clonotype has just a few counts. V gene TRBV3-1 combines with J gene TRBJ2-3; 13 nucleotides match TRBD2. Looked up from germline, CDR1 is LGHDT and CDR2 is YNNKEL (reference sequence). Trimming cost V 4 bases and J 3 bases; bases outside gene matches: 4. This CDR3 has 16 residues. In nucleotides, the CDR3 is TGTGCCAGCAGCCGGACTAGCGGGAGTGGAACAGATACGCAGTATTTT. Protein product: CASSRTSGSGTDTQYF.

This clonotype was observed a handful of times. The chain uses TRBV18 and TRBJ2-5; TRBD1 or TRBD2 may be the D gene (5 bases each). The CDR3 totals 15 residues. The V gene's germline CDR1 is KGHSH and CDR2 LQKENI. Trimming took 4 bases from V and 2 from J, leaving 14 bases between them. In nucleotides, the CDR3 is TGTGCCAGCTCACGTGGGGGATCGGGACAAGAGACCCAGTACTTC. This encodes CASSRGGSGQETQYF.

The chain links TRBV10-3 to TRBJ2-7, with 8 bases matching TRBD1. CDR1 is ENHRY and CDR2 is SYGVKD in the germline V gene. The CDR3 consists of 15 residues. The V and J ends lost 3 bases and 5 bases, in that order; junction bases with no gene match: 9. The CDR3 sequence is CAISDLTGDGDEQYF. CDR3 bases: TGTGCCATCAGTGATTTGACAGGGGACGGGGACGAGCAGTACTTC.

This clonotype was picked up many times. This sequence joins TRBV5-1 and TRBJ2-5, with D possibly TRBD1 on 6 matching bases. CDR3 length: 13 amino acids. V lost 8 bases and J 2 bases, leaving 13 bases between the germline ends. Germline values: CDR1 SGHRS, CDR2 YFSETQ. CDR3 sequence: CASVGGPQETQYF. The DNA for the CDR3 is TGCGCCAGTGTAGGGGGTCCTCAAGAGACCCAGTACTTC. The entire variable domain, with the rest obtained from reference TRBV5-1 and TRBJ2-5, is as follows: KAGVTQTPRYLIKTRGQQVTLSCSPISGHRSVSWYQQTPGQGLQFLFEYFSETQRNKGNFPGRFSGRQFSNSRSEMNVSTLELGDSALYLCASVGGPQETQYFGPGTRLLVL.

This clonotype has just a few counts. The genes are TRBV11-2 and TRBJ2-3; 9 bases map to TRBD2. Germline trimming cut 3 bases from V and 6 bases from J; bases unmatched to any gene: 13. The CDR3 extends over 17 amino acids. Germline values: CDR1 SGHAT, CDR2 FQNNGV. The CDR3 region is CASSFTVGGRAADTQYF. The DNA for the CDR3 is TGTGCCAGCAGCTTTACGGTGGGCGGGAGGGCCGCGGATACGCAGTATTTT. The complete variable domain, with remaining parts taken from reference TRBV11-2 and TRBJ2-3, reads EAGVAQSPRYKIIEKRQSVAFWCNPISGHATLYWYQQILGQGPKLLIQFQNNGVVDDSQLPKDRFSAERLKGVDSTLKIQPAKLEDSAVYLCASSFTVGGRAADTQYFGPGTRLTVL.

The chain employs TRBV5-4 and TRBJ2-2; 10 bases agree with TRBD2. The CDR3 is 17 amino acids. The J segment lost 6 bases and the V segment lost 4 bases, leaving 12 bases of the junction unmatched. Germline V gene sequence: CDR1 SGHNT, CDR2 YYREEE (reference sequence). The chain's CDR3 is CASSPEPSGSYAGELFF. The DNA for the CDR3 is TGTGCCAGCAGCCCGGAGCCTAGCGGGAGTTACGCCGGGGAGCTGTTTTTT.

This clonotype was seen many times. The chain carries TRBV9 and TRBJ2-1; TRBD2 aligns across 11 bases. The ends lost 0 bases at V and 4 bases at J; junction bases unmatched: 9. This CDR3 has 18 amino acids. Germline CDR1 reads SGDLS; CDR2 reads YYNGEE. The CDR3 is CASSVASSGGAGYNEQFF. The CDR3 DNA reads as TGTGCCAGCAGCGTAGCTAGTAGCGGGGGGGCCGGGTACAATGAGCAGTTCTTC. Based on the CDR3 plus reference TRBV9 and TRBJ2-1, the full variable domain is DSGVTQTPKHLITATGQRVTLRCSPRSGDLSVYWYQQSLDQGLQFLIQYYNGEERAKGNILERFSAQQFPDLHSELNLSSLELGDSALYFCASSVASSGGAGYNEQFFGPGTRLTVL.

This clonotype was counted a few times. The chain is built from TRBV6-1 and TRBJ2-1; 7 positions agree with TRBD2. Germline values: CDR1 MNHNS, CDR2 SASEGT. The CDR3 length is 17 residues. Germline trimming cut 2 bases from V and 0 bases from J; bases unmatched to any gene: 7. The CDR3 spells CASSELGGSFSYNEQFF. The CDR3, as DNA: TGTGCCAGCAGTGAACTGGGCGGGAGTTTCTCCTACAATGAGCAGTTCTTC.

The chain combines TRBV29-1 with TRBJ2-1, with 9 bases that match TRBD2. V dropped 6 bases and J dropped 2; count of bases not matched to a gene: 8. Germline V CDR1 and CDR2: SQVTM, ANQGSEA. There are 15 residues in the CDR3. CDR3: CSVRLAEYPYNEQFF. In DNA, the CDR3 is TGCAGCGTACGACTAGCGGAATATCCCTACAATGAGCAGTTCTTC.

This clonotype was recorded at least ten times. The chain couples TRBV20-1 to TRBJ2-1, with D hard to call. The CDR3 contains 14 residues. Trimming removed 3 bases at V and 1 base at J, with 10 bases between. The germline gives CDR1 DFQATT, CDR2 SNEGSKA (reference sequence). CDR3 protein: CSASSESSYNEQFF. In DNA, the CDR3 is TGCAGTGCTAGTTCAGAGTCTTCCTACAATGAGCAGTTCTTC.

This clonotype was counted at least ten times. The chain combines TRBV28 with TRBJ2-1, with TRBD2 identical over 11 bases. There are 16 residues in the CDR3. Per germline, CDR1 MDHEN and CDR2 SYDVKM. J was trimmed by 2 bases and V by 5 bases; bases with no gene match: 5. The CDR3 protein is CASSPLTSGTYNEQFF. The CDR3 DNA reads as TGTGCCAGCAGTCCCCTGACTAGCGGGACCTACAATGAGCAGTTCTTC.

The table lists this clonotype with many counts. This chain links TRBV6-5 with TRBJ2-2, with D perhaps TRBD2 (6 bases). The CDR3 loop spans 14 amino acids. V lost 2 bases and J 5 bases, leaving 9 bases between the germline ends. Germline lookup yields CDR1 MNHEY and CDR2 SVGAGI. CDR3 sequence: CASSYMEGTGELFF. CDR3 bases: TGTGCCAGCAGTTACATGGAGGGGACCGGGGAGCTGTTTTTT.

V and J are TRBV12-3 or TRBV12-4 and TRBJ1-1, with D tentatively TRBD1 (6 bases). V was shortened by 7 bases and J by 7 bases, with 19 bases between the two germline ends. CDR3 length equals 14 residues. CDR3 amino acids: CASIRRGEGGEAFF. The CDR3 nucleotides read TGTGCCAGCATCCGAAGGGGGGAGGGAGGTGAAGCTTTCTTT.

The chain has TRBV29-1 and TRBJ2-5; perhaps D is TRBD1 or TRBD2 (5 bases each). V dropped 4 bases and J dropped 5 bases, with 8 bases sitting between them. CDR3 size: 11 residues. CDR1 and CDR2 (germline): SQVTM, ANQGSEA. Here the CDR3 reads CSVVEGETQYF. The CDR3 DNA reads TGCAGCGTTGTAGAGGGGGAGACCCAGTACTTC.

At least ten counts were recorded for this clonotype. The rearrangement joins TRBV28 to TRBJ1-1; 7 bases align to TRBD1. Losses at the gene ends were 4 bases for V and 6 bases for J; bases not matched to a gene: 5. The CDR3 has 13 residues. The V gene's germline CDR1 is MDHEN and CDR2 SYDVKM. DNA for the CDR3: TGTGCCAGCAGTTCGACAGGGACCGCTGAAGCTTTCTTT. Protein product: CASSSTGTAEAFF.

This chain joins TRBV5-6 and TRBJ2-7, with TRBD2 matching over 12 bases. The CDR3 runs to 16 residues. J was trimmed by 3 bases and V by 0 bases; bases with no gene match: 4. Germline V gives CDR1 SGHDT, CDR2 YYEEEE. The CDR3 here is CASSLGLAGGHYEQYF. In DNA, the CDR3 is TGTGCCAGCAGCTTGGGGCTAGCGGGAGGGCACTACGAGCAGTACTTC.

The CDR3 DNA reads as TGTGCCAGCAGCCGGGGACAAGGATGGGCTGAAGCTTTCTTT. Protein product: CASSRGQGWAEAFF. This chain uses TRBV13 with TRBJ1-1; possibly TRBD1 for D (6 bases). Germline V gene sequence: CDR1 PRHDT, CDR2 FYEKMQ (reference sequence). The CDR3 spans 14 residues. Trimming left V 5 bases short and J 6 bases short, with 16 bases between.

This rearrangement joins TRBV2 to TRBJ2-1; TRBD2 aligns across 9 bases. The CDR3 loop spans 14 amino acids. Germline V gene data show CDR1 as SNHLY and CDR2 as FYNNEI. The ends lost 4 bases at V and 4 bases at J; junction bases unmatched: 2. CDR3 nucleotides: TGTGCCAGCAGTGTAGCGGGAGAGTACAATGAGCAGTTCTTC. Protein product: CASSVAGEYNEQFF.